Listed below are T cell receptor beta chains from one sample, sequenced in a study of T cell responses to AZD1222 COVID-19 vaccine. The repertoire was sequenced with immunoSEQ multiplex PCR; TCRdb's copy has only in-frame clones and lacks some. The sample records 100,000 to 150,000 clones, approximately 90% being singletons. Sequencing used peripheral blood, obtained on day 0 of AZD1222 vaccination. These receptors were obtained from an adult in good health. CDR3s include the opening cysteine and the closing phenylalanine or tryptophan. The order of the fields is CDR3 protein, CDR3 DNA, clone size, J gene, D gene, V gene. A D gene is named only where the DNA matches it firmly. Clone size is shown for a subset of rows, as once, few, many or a class of expanded clone.

CASRQGRRSYNEQFF,TGCGCCAGCAGACAGGGGCGGAGATCCTACAATGAGCAGTTCTTC,NA,TRBJ2-1,TRBD1,TRBV5-1
CASSILTIDKNEQFF,TGTGCCAGTAGTATCCTAACTATAGACAAGAATGAGCAGTTCTTC,NA,TRBJ2-1,NA,TRBV19
CASSFRQVETQYF,TGTGCCAGCAGCTTCAGGCAGGTAGAGACCCAGTACTTC,NA,TRBJ2-5,NA,TRBV13
CASSTGINYGYTF,TGTGCCAGCAGCACAGGGATAAACTATGGCTACACCTTC,few,TRBJ1-2,NA,TRBV7-8
CASSTPARTGGNTIYF,TGTGCCAGCAGCACCCCCGCCAGGACAGGGGGAAACACCATATATTTT,NA,TRBJ1-3,TRBD1,TRBV7-9
CASSQIPLRLTMNTEAFF,TGTGCCAGCAGCCAAATCCCTTTGAGGCTAACCATGAACACTGAAGCTTTCTTT,NA,TRBJ1-1,NA,TRBV3-1/TRBV3-2
CASSGSNRGRNTEAFF,TGTGCCAGCAGCGGCTCGAACAGGGGAAGGAACACTGAAGCTTTCTTT,NA,TRBJ1-1,TRBD1,TRBV9
CASSPRTSGNWNSGEQFF,TGTGCCAGCAGCCCCCGGACTAGCGGGAATTGGAACTCGGGTGAGCAGTTCTTC,once,TRBJ2-1,TRBD2,TRBV4-2
CASSSGATSYNEQFF,TGCGCCAGCAGCTCGGGGGCGACCTCCTACAATGAGCAGTTCTTC,NA,TRBJ2-1,NA,TRBV5-1
CASSLVSGMETQYF,TGTGCCAGCAGCTTGGTTTCGGGAATGGAGACCCAGTACTTC,NA,TRBJ2-5,NA,TRBV5-6
CASQSSPSSNTGELFF,TGCGCCAGCCAAAGTAGCCCATCATCGAACACCGGGGAGCTGTTTTTT,NA,TRBJ2-2,NA,TRBV5-1
CASSVRGSTDTQYF,TGTGCCAGCAGTGTCCGGGGTTCTACAGATACGCAGTATTTT,NA,TRBJ2-3,NA,TRBV2
CASRAVGHADTQYF,TGTGCCAGCAGGGCGGTGGGCCACGCAGATACGCAGTATTTT,NA,TRBJ2-3,NA,TRBV6-1
CAGSPGETQYF,TGTGCCGGGTCGCCGGGGGAGACCCAGTACTTC,NA,TRBJ2-5,NA,TRBV2
CASSTGQGRYTF,TGCGCCAGCAGCACCGGACAGGGGAGGTACACCTTC,NA,TRBJ1-2,TRBD1,TRBV5-1
CASSRIPREGYNEQFF,TGTGCCAGCAGCCGGATCCCTCGGGAGGGGTACAATGAGCAGTTCTTC,NA,TRBJ2-1,TRBD2,TRBV7-9
CASSRLVGGRQETQYF,TGTGCCAGCAGCCGGCTGGTGGGCGGGAGGCAAGAGACCCAGTACTTC,NA,TRBJ2-5,TRBD2,TRBV16
CASSSTAVAGGYTF,TGTGCCAGCAGCTCTACCGCGGTCGCCGGAGGCTACACCTTC,NA,TRBJ1-2,NA,TRBV28
CASSDRWDNEAFF,TGTGCCAGTAGTGATAGATGGGACAATGAAGCTTTCTTT,NA,TRBJ1-1,NA,TRBV19
CASSLETHRGGIRDTQYF,TGTGCCAGCTCACTTGAAACACACAGGGGTGGTATCCGAGATACGCAGTATTTT,NA,TRBJ2-3,TRBD1,TRBV18
CASSLGHTNTGELFF,TGTGCCAGCAGTTTAGGGCACACGAACACCGGGGAGCTGTTTTTT,once,TRBJ2-2,NA,TRBV28
CAISEPPRSFYTF,TGTGCCATCAGTGAGCCCCCCCGGTCGTTCTACACCTTC,NA,TRBJ1-2,NA,TRBV10-3
CASSLGGTANYGYTF,TGCGCCAGCAGCTTGGGCGGGACAGCTAACTATGGCTACACCTTC,NA,TRBJ1-2,TRBD1,TRBV5-1
CASSPSWTGDEKLFF,TGTGCCAGCAGTCCCTCATGGACAGGGGATGAAAAACTGTTTTTT,NA,TRBJ1-4,TRBD1,TRBV28
CASRGQGVSQPQHF,TGTGCCAGCAGGGGACAGGGAGTGTCGCAGCCCCAGCATTTT,NA,TRBJ1-5,TRBD1,TRBV6-5
CASSRLGPFNEQYF,TGTGCCAGCAGTCGACTCGGTCCGTTCAACGAGCAGTACTTC,once,TRBJ2-7,NA,TRBV28
CASSGQGASYEQYF,TGCGCCAGCAGCGGACAGGGGGCGAGCTACGAGCAGTACTTC,NA,TRBJ2-7,TRBD1,TRBV5-1